This note documents a single TCR beta chain sequence. These data originate in a study of OX40 agonist ivuxolimab in advanced cancers. Sequenced by immunoSEQ multiplex PCR; TCRdb stores in-frame clones only, minus some. The table lists 50,000 to 60,000 clones, under 85% of them singletons, with roughly 4.4% in the top ten. In germline, CDR1 is SGDLS, CDR2 YYNGEE. The CDR3 contains 17 residues. The J segment lost 0 bases and the V segment lost 3 bases, leaving 6 bases of the junction unmatched. The origin of this receptor is an adult with an advanced solid tumor such as melanoma, head and neck, liver or kidney cancer. Sample: CD4+ or CD8+ T cells sorted from blood, taken in a trial of the OX40 agonist ivuxolimab. This rearrangement joins TRBV9 to TRBJ1-5, with 10 bases that match TRBD1. As DNA, the CDR3 is TGTGCCAGCAGCGGTGGGACAGGGGAATATAGCAATCAGCCCCAGCATTTT. Translation: CASSGGTGEYSNQPQHF.